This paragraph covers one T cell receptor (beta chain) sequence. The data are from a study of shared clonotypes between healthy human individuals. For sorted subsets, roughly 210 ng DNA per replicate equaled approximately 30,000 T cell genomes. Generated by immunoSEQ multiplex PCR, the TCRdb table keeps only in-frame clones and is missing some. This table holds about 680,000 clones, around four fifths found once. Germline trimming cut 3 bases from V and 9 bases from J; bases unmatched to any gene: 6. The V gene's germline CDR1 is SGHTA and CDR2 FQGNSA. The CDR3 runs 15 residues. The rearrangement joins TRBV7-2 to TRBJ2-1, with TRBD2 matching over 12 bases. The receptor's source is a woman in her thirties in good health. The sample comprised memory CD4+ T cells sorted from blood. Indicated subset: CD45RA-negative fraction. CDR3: CASSFRTSGIAEQFF. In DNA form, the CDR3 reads TGTGCCAGCAGCTTCAGGACTAGCGGGATCGCTGAGCAGTTCTTC.